This entry lists 16 T cell receptor beta chains sequenced from one sample in a study of shared clonotypes between healthy human individuals. Clones were read by immunoSEQ multiplex PCR, and TCRdb kept only the in-frame ones, dropping some. The sample lists 1.6 million or so clones, over 95% occurring once. Sequenced input: naive CD4+ T cells sorted from blood. The subset: CD45RA+ positively selected. These receptors were obtained from a man aged 30-40 years in good health.

The rearrangement joins TRBV4-3 to TRBJ2-3; the match to TRBD2 covers 7 bases. The CDR3 has 17 amino acids. V shed 1 base and J 6 bases; nucleotides not matched to a gene: 13. Germline values: CDR1 LGHNA, CDR2 YSLEER. CDR3 region: CASSQAGGRAGMDTQYF. The CDR3 coding sequence is TGCGCCAGCAGCCAAGCGGGCGGGAGAGCGGGTATGGATACGCAGTATTTT.

The chain uses TRBV7-3 and TRBJ1-3; D unclear. In germline, CDR1 is SGHTA, CDR2 FQGTGA. Trimming pared 3 bases from V and 0 bases from J, leaving 6 bases between. This CDR3 is built from 14 residues. CDR3 DNA: TGTGCCAGCAGCTTGACGGGCTCTGGAAACACCATATATTTT. Translation: CASSLTGSGNTIYF.

This chain uses TRBV4-1 with TRBJ2-1; D might be TRBD1 (5 bases). This CDR3 contains 16 residues. Germline V gene sequence: CDR1 MGHRA, CDR2 YSYEKL. V was shortened by 1 base and J by 0 bases, with 10 bases between the two germline ends. As DNA, the CDR3 is TGCGCCAGCAGCCAAGTCCCAGGGAACTCCTACAATGAGCAGTTCTTC. Translation gives CASSQVPGNSYNEQFF.

Turning to this clone: The identical CDR3 is also encoded by other nucleotide sequences in the sample. V and J are TRBV4-3 and TRBJ2-3; D perhaps matches TRBD1 (6 bases). With 0 bases removed from V and 6 bases from J, the gap between germline ends came to 10 bases. This CDR3 is built from 14 residues. Germline CDR1 reads LGHNA; CDR2 reads YSLEER. The CDR3 loop is CASSQEGRGDTQYF. The CDR3 DNA follows: TGCGCCAGCAGCCAAGAGGGCAGGGGTGATACGCAGTATTTT.

The sample holds one count of this clone. The chain carries TRBV5-5 and TRBJ1-4, with D possibly being TRBD1 (6 bases). The V gene's germline CDR1 is SGHKS and CDR2 YYEKEE (reference sequence). Trimming removed 0 bases from V and 6 bases from J, with 15 bases in between. The CDR3 consists of 16 residues. CDR3 in DNA: TGTGCCAGCAGCTTGGCCATGGACAGAGGCCATGAAAAACTGTTTTTT. It codes for CASSLAMDRGHEKLFF.

About this clone: This may stem from a read error, because a much larger clone lies one nucleotide away. V usage is TRBV18 and J usage is TRBJ2-5; D not certain. Germline V gene lookup returns CDR1 KGHSH and CDR2 LQKENI. V shed 3 bases and J shed 7 bases, with 6 bases lying between them. CDR3 size: 11 residues. CDR3 residues: CASSPKVTQYF. The CDR3 region has the DNA TGTGCCAGCTCACCGAAAGTGACCCAGTACTTC.

Comment on this clone: A junction boundary mismatches the germline segment, possibly from a read error. The rearrangement joins TRBV5-4 to TRBJ1-2; 9 nucleotides match TRBD1. This CDR3 has 13 amino acids. Germline CDR1 and CDR2: SGHNT and YYREEE (reference sequence). In DNA form, the CDR3 reads TGTGCTAGCACTGGACAGGGGTCGGATGGCTACACCTTC. It yields the protein CASTGQGSDGYTF. Combining the CDR3 with reference TRBV5-4 and TRBJ1-2 gives the whole variable domain ETGVTQSPTHLIKTRGQQVTLRCSSQSGHNTVSWYQQALGQGPQFIFQYYREEENGRGNFPPRFSGLQFPNYSSELNVNALELDDSALYLCASTGQGSDGYTFGSGTRLTVV.

This clone was counted a single time. The chain carries TRBV5-1 and TRBJ2-1; no clear D. The germline CDR1 and CDR2 sequences are SGHRS and YFSETQ. The CDR3 length is 14 residues. V was pared by 5 bases and J by 2 bases, with 11 bases between. CDR3 amino acids: CASSPEPAYNEQFF. As DNA, the CDR3 is TGCGCCAGCAGTCCTGAGCCAGCCTACAATGAGCAGTTCTTC.

The V and J genes are TRBV7-3 and TRBJ1-1; D remains unclear. Trimming removed 6 bases from V and 0 bases from J, with 14 bases in between. CDR3 length: 15 residues. Germline V gene sequence: CDR1 SGHTA, CDR2 FQGTGA. The CDR3 coding sequence is TGTGCCAGCAGAACAGCCCCGAATGTGAACACTGAAGCTTTCTTT. Its protein product is CASRTAPNVNTEAFF.

This chain connects TRBV6-5 to TRBJ2-1; the D gene could be TRBD1 or TRBD2 (6 bases each). CDR1 is MNHEY, CDR2 SVGAGI, per germline. The CDR3 is 13 amino acids. Trimming left V 7 bases short and J 8 bases short, with 15 bases between. The CDR3 loop is CASKGGVPDEQFF. Here the CDR3 DNA reads TGTGCCAGCAAGGGGGGCGTCCCCGATGAGCAGTTCTTC.

The chain uses TRBV7-8 and TRBJ1-3, with 9 bases that match TRBD1. CDR3 length: 17 residues. From germline, CDR1 is SGHVS and CDR2 FQNEAQ. With 1 base clipped from V and 4 bases from J, the junction kept 8 bases outside the gene matches. CDR3 DNA: TGTGCCAGCAGCTTAGGCTACAGGGGGCGCACAGGAAACACCATATATTTT. It codes for CASSLGYRGRTGNTIYF.

This chain links TRBV2 with TRBJ2-2; 7 bases align to TRBD2. After removal of 8 bases from V and 6 bases from J, the junction contained 9 bases not matched to a gene. The CDR3 is 14 residues long. Germline lookup yields CDR1 SNHLY and CDR2 FYNNEI. CDR3: CASQSGMQSGELFF. In DNA form, the CDR3 reads TGTGCCAGCCAAAGCGGGATGCAATCCGGGGAGCTGTTTTTT.

The rearrangement uses TRBV6-5 and TRBJ2-1; tentative D call: TRBD1 (6 bases). CDR1 is MNHEY, CDR2 SVGAGI, per germline. Trimming cost V 6 bases and J 9 bases, with 12 bases left between them. This CDR3 is 12 amino acids long. In DNA form, the CDR3 reads TGTGCCAGCAGGGTACAGGGTCTTGAGCAGTTCTTC. Its protein is CASRVQGLEQFF.

J is TRBJ1-2 and V is TRBV6-1, with 7 bases that match TRBD1. CDR3 size: 12 residues. V was clipped by 7 bases and J by 6 bases; unmatched bases: 5. The germline CDR1 and CDR2 sequences are MNHNS and SASEGT. CDR3 protein: CASTGQEDGYTF. CDR3 bases: TGTGCCAGCACCGGACAGGAGGATGGCTACACCTTC.

The V gene is TRBV18, the J gene TRBJ1-2; 7 bases fit TRBD1. V gave up 4 bases and J gave up 2 bases; unmatched junction bases: 4. The CDR3 sequence is 14 residues long. Germline CDR1 reads KGHSH; CDR2 reads LQKENI. This CDR3 is CASSQTTGNYGYTF. CDR3 DNA: TGTGCCAGCTCACAGACGACAGGGAACTATGGCTACACCTTC.

This chain joins TRBV11-3 and TRBJ1-3; D not resolved. This CDR3 contains 13 residues. The germline gives CDR1 SGHNT, CDR2 YENEEA. Trimming pared 5 bases from V and 2 bases from J, leaving 7 bases between. CDR3: CASSPGAGNTIYF. CDR3 DNA: TGTGCCAGCAGCCCCGGAGCTGGAAACACCATATATTTT. Based on the CDR3 plus reference TRBV11-3 and TRBJ1-3, the full variable domain is EAGVVQSPRYKIIEKKQPVAFWCNPISGHNTLYWYLQNLGQGPELLIRYENEEAVDDSQLPKDRFSAERLKGVDSTLKIQPAELGDSAVYLCASSPGAGNTIYFGEGSWLTVV.